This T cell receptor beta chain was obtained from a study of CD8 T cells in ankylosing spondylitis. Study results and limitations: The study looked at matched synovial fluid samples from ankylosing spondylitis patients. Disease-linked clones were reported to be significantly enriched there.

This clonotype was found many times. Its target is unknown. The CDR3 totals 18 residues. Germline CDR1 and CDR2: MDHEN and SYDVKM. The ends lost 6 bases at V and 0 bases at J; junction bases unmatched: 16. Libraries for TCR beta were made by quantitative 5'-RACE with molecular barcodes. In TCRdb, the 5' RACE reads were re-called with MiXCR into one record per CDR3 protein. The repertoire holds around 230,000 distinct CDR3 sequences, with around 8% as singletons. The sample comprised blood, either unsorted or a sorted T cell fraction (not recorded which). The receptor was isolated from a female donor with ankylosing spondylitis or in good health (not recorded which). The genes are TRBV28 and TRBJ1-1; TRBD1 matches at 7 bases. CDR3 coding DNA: TGTGCCAGCAGCCAGTTAAGGGGGCAATCGGGCATGAACACTGAAGCTTTCTTT. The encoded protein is CASSQLRGQSGMNTEAFF.